The 12 T cell receptor beta chains in this list originate from one sample, sequenced in a study of blood T cell repertoires in COVID-19. The assay was immunoSEQ multiplex PCR, and TCRdb's table has in-frame clones only and misses some. The sample includes about 160,000 clones, 65% to 85% of them seen just once. The sample consisted of PBMCs or T cells enriched from blood (not recorded which). The receptors here all came from a woman aged 45-59 years in a cohort exposed to, infected with or recovered from COVID-19 (not recorded which).

This clone was counted between two and nine times. The rearrangement links TRBV5-1 to TRBJ2-7, with 9 bases identical to TRBD1. Germline assignment: CDR1 SGHRS and CDR2 YFSETQ. V was clipped by 3 bases and J by 4 bases; unmatched bases: 5. The CDR3 runs to 14 residues. The CDR3 coding sequence is TGCGCCAGCAGCTCGACAGGGGGTCAATACGAGCAGTACTTC. Translated, it gives CASSSTGGQYEQYF.

The chain carries TRBV21-1 and TRBJ1-2; the table's D call, TRBD1, was not checked against the DNA. TRBV21-1 is described as a pseudogene. There are 18 residues in the CDR3. For the CDR3, the DNA is TGTGCCAGCAGCAAAGAGCTATGGAACAGGACGAAAAACTATGGCTACACCTTC. Encoded protein: CASSKELWNRTKNYGYTF.

The chain links TRBV28 to TRBJ1-5; D possibly corresponds to TRBD1 (6 bases). This CDR3 comprises 12 residues. Germline CDR1 MDHEN, CDR2 SYDVKM. V lost 7 bases, J lost 4 bases, and 8 bases lay in between. The CDR3 loop is CASTTGNQPQHF. The CDR3 nucleotides read TGTGCCAGCACCACAGGGAATCAGCCCCAGCATTTT. Full variable domain (remainder filled in from reference TRBV28 and TRBJ1-5): DVKVTQSSRYLVKRTGEKVFLECVQDMDHENMFWYRQDPGLGLRLIYFSYDVKMKEKGDIPEGYSVSREKKERFSLILESASTNQTSMYLCASTTGNQPQHFGDGTRLSIL.

CDR3 residues: CASSRRVNTGELFF. CDR3 nucleotides: TGTGCCAGCAGCCGACGGGTAAACACCGGGGAGCTGTTTTTT. The chain links TRBV11-2 to TRBJ2-2; D call uncertain. The CDR3 totals 14 residues. CDR1 SGHAT and CDR2 FQNNGV come from the germline V gene. V was cut by 5 bases and J by 2 bases, with 9 bases left in between.

This chain links TRBV27 with TRBJ1-4; D gene unclear. Germline V gene lookup returns CDR1 MNHEY and CDR2 SMNVEV (reference sequence). With 7 bases removed from V and 5 bases from J, the gap between germline ends came to 14 bases. This CDR3 has 14 residues. In nucleotides, the CDR3 is TGTGCCAGCATGCGTGCAGGCTTCAATGAAAAACTGTTTTTT. The encoded protein is CASMRAGFNEKLFF.

Only one count was recorded for this clone. This chain connects TRBV5-1 to TRBJ2-3, with no clear D. This CDR3 spans 13 amino acids. The V end lost 7 bases, the J end lost 3 bases, and 12 bases lay between the germline ends. Germline V CDR1 and CDR2: SGHRS, YFSETQ. CDR3 in amino acids: CASRVHDTDTQYF. The DNA of the CDR3 is TGCGCCAGCCGAGTCCACGATACAGATACGCAGTATTTT.

The rearrangement links TRBV9 to TRBJ2-3; 7 bases align to TRBD1. Losses at the gene ends were 0 bases for V and 0 bases for J; bases not matched to a gene: 4. The germline V gene has CDR1 SGDLS and CDR2 YYNGEE. CDR3 length equals 16 residues. CDR3 sequence reads: CASSVGSGQSTDTQYF. The CDR3 DNA reads TGTGCCAGCAGCGTAGGATCGGGACAGAGCACAGATACGCAGTATTTT.

The gene calls are TRBV18 and TRBJ1-3; D remains ambiguous. CDR1 is KGHSH, CDR2 LQKENI, per germline. The CDR3 extends over 16 amino acids. V lost 2 bases and J 3 bases, leaving 14 bases between the germline ends. The CDR3 DNA is TGTGCCAGCTCACCAAGCAGGCCCCGTGATGGAAACACCATATATTTT. Amino acids: CASSPSRPRDGNTIYF.

The rearrangement links TRBV27 to TRBJ2-2; 7 bases are shared with TRBD1. V was clipped by 5 bases and J by 1 base; unmatched bases: 7. The CDR3 length is 16 residues. The V gene's germline CDR1 is MNHEY and CDR2 SMNVEV (reference sequence). DNA of the CDR3: TGTGCCAGCAGTCGATCAGGGGGTATGAACACCGGGGAGCTGTTTTTT. It translates to CASSRSGGMNTGELFF.

V gene TRBV28 combines with J gene TRBJ2-2, with TRBD1 matching 8 bases. The CDR3 has 14 residues. Germline lookup yields CDR1 MDHEN and CDR2 SYDVKM. Trimming at V came to 9 bases and at J to 3 bases, leaving 6 bases not matched to a gene. CDR3 residues: CASLGQGDTGELFF. The DNA of the CDR3 is TGTGCCAGTCTTGGACAGGGAGACACCGGGGAGCTGTTTTTT.

The gene calls are TRBV19 and TRBJ2-3, with 7 bases matching TRBD1. Germline trimming cut 0 bases from V and 2 bases from J; bases unmatched to any gene: 8. CDR1 is LNHDA, CDR2 SQIVND, per germline (reference sequence). The CDR3 has 17 amino acids. In DNA, the CDR3 is TGTGCCAGTAGTATAGATCGGGTCAGGGGGACCACAGATACGCAGTATTTT. This translates into CASSIDRVRGTTDTQYF.

V and J are TRBV15 and TRBJ1-5; D is ambiguous. Trimming took off 0 bases at V and 2 bases at J, with 14 bases between the two ends. Per the germline V gene, CDR1 is LNHNV and CDR2 is YYDKDF (reference sequence). This CDR3 has 17 amino acids. The CDR3 region has the DNA TGTGCCACCAGCAGAGATCGGAACTACCCTGGCAATCAGCCCCAGCATTTT. Translated: CATSRDRNYPGNQPQHF. Variable domain in full (rest from reference TRBV15 and TRBJ1-5): DAMVIQNPRYQVTQFGKPVTLSCSQTLNHNVMYWYQQKSSQAPKLLFHYYDKDFNNEADTPDNFQSRRPNTSFCFLDIRSPGLGDTAMYLCATSRDRNYPGNQPQHFGDGTRLSIL.